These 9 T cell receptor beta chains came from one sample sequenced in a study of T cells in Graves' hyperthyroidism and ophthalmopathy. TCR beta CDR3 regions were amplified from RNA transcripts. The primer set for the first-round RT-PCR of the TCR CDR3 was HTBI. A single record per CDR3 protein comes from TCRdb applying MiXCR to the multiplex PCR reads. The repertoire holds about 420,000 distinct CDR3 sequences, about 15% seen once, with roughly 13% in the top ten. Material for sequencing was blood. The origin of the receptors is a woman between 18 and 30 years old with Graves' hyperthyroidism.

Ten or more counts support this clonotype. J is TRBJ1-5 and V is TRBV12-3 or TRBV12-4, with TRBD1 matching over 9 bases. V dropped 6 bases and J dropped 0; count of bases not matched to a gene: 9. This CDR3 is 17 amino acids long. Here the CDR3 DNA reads TGTGCCAGCAGCCCCCGGACAGGGGCATATAGCAATCAGCCCCAGCATTTT. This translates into CASSPRTGAYSNQPQHF.

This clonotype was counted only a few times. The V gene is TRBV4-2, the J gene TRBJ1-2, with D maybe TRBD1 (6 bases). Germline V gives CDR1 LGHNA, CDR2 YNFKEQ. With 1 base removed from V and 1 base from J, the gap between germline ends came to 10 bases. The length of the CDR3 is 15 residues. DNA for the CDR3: TGTGCCAGCAGCCAAGCGGGGGCTAATAACTATGGCTACACCTTC. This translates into CASSQAGANNYGYTF.

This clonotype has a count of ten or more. CDR3: CASSLRRSNYGYTF. CDR3 nucleotide sequence: TGTGCCTCTTCCCTCCGCCGGTCGAACTATGGCTACACCTTC. The gene calls are TRBV28 and TRBJ1-2; D is unclear. The V end lost 11 bases, the J end lost 2 bases, and 18 bases lay between the germline ends. This CDR3 contains 14 residues. CDR1 and CDR2 (germline): MDHEN, SYDVKM.

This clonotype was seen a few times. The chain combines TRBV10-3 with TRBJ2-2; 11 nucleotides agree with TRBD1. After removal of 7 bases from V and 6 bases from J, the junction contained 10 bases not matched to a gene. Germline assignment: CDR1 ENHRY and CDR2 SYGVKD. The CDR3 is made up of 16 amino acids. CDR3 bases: TGTGCCATCAACGCAGGGACAGGGGGGCTGGCCGGGGAGCTGTTTTTT. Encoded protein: CAINAGTGGLAGELFF.

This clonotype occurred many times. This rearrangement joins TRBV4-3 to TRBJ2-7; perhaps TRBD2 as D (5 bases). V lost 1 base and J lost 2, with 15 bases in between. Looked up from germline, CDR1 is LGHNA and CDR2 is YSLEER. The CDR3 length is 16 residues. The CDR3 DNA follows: TGCGCCAGCAGCCAAGGTTTGAGCGGCTATACCTACGAGCAGTACTTC. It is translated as CASSQGLSGYTYEQYF.

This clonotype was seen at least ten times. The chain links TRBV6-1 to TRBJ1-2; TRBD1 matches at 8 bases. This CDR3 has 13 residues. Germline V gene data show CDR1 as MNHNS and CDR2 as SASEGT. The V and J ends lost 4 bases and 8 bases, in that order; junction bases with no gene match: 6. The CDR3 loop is CASSGAGGSGYTF. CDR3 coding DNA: TGTGCCAGCAGTGGGGCAGGGGGCAGCGGCTACACCTTC.

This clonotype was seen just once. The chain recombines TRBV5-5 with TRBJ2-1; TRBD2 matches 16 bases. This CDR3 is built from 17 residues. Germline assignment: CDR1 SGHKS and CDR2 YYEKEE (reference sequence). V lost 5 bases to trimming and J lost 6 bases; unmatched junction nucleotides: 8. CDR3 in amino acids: CASSPGLAGGAPNEQFF. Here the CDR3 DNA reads TGTGCCAGCAGTCCGGGACTAGCGGGGGGGGCCCCCAATGAGCAGTTCTTC.

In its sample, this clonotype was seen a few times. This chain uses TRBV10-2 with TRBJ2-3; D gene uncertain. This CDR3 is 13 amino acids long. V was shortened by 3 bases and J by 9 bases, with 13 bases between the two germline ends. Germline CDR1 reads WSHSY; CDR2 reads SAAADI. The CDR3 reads CASSEPWTTTQYF. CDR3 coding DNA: TGCGCCAGCAGTGAACCATGGACCACCACGCAGTATTTT.

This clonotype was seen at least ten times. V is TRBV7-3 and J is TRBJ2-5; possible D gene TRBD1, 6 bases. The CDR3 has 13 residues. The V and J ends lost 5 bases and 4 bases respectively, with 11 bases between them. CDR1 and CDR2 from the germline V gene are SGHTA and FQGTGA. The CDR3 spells CASSLQGLETQYF. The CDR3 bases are TGTGCCAGCAGCCTACAGGGTTTAGAGACCCAGTACTTC.